The rows below give T cell receptor beta chains drawn from one sample of a study of blood T cell repertoires in COVID-19. Some clones are missing from TCRdb's copy, which holds only in-frame ones; the method was immunoSEQ multiplex PCR. The sample lists 150,000 to 200,000 clones; about 80% were seen once. Sequencing used peripheral blood. Source of these receptors: a human donor with acute or convalescent COVID-19. The donor label of this sample is uncertain. Both conserved end residues are part of each CDR3. A D gene is named only where the DNA matches it firmly. Size values are once, few and many counts, or a class for expanded clones, and some rows have none.

j_call: TRBJ2-7; clone_size: NA; v_call: TRBV6-5; d_call: NA; cdr3_nt: TGTGCCAGCAGCCCCGGGATTAGCTCCTACGAGCAGTACTTC; cdr3_aa: CASSPGISSYEQYF
j_call: TRBJ1-1; clone_size: NA; v_call: TRBV9; d_call: NA; cdr3_nt: TGTGCCAGCAGCCCCCAAGGGAGACCAATGAACACTGAAGCTTTCTTT; cdr3_aa: CASSPQGRPMNTEAFF
j_call: TRBJ1-1; clone_size: NA; v_call: TRBV12-3/TRBV12-4; d_call: TRBD1; cdr3_nt: TGTGCCAGCAGTATACAGGGGAGCACTGAAGCTTTCTTT; cdr3_aa: CASSIQGSTEAFF
j_call: TRBJ2-7; clone_size: NA; v_call: TRBV3-1/TRBV3-2; d_call: TRBD1; cdr3_nt: TGTGCCAGCAGCCCCTACGGACAGGGGGGGATCTACGAGCAGTACTTC; cdr3_aa: CASSPYGQGGIYEQYF
j_call: TRBJ2-7; clone_size: NA; v_call: TRBV11-2; d_call: NA; cdr3_nt: TGTGCCAGCAGCTTAGAGTCTTACAGATTCGAGCAGTACTTC; cdr3_aa: CASSLESYRFEQYF
j_call: TRBJ2-7; clone_size: NA; v_call: TRBV5-4; d_call: NA; cdr3_nt: TGTGCCAGCAGCCCGAACTTCGGACAGACCTACGAGCAGTACTTC; cdr3_aa: CASSPNFGQTYEQYF
j_call: TRBJ2-3; clone_size: NA; v_call: TRBV29-1; d_call: NA; cdr3_nt: TGCAGCGTTGAGGGGACTAGCACAGATACGCAGTATTTT; cdr3_aa: CSVEGTSTDTQYF
j_call: TRBJ1-3; clone_size: NA; v_call: TRBV2; d_call: NA; cdr3_nt: TGTGCCAGCAGTGCTGGCAGGGCTGGAAACACCATATATTTT; cdr3_aa: CASSAGRAGNTIYF
j_call: TRBJ1-5; clone_size: NA; v_call: TRBV27; d_call: NA; cdr3_nt: TGTGCCAGCAGTTTCCCGAGTCAGCCCCAGCATTTT; cdr3_aa: CASSFPSQPQHF
j_call: TRBJ2-5; clone_size: NA; v_call: TRBV10-3; d_call: NA; cdr3_nt: TGTGCCATCGGTGGGAGCGCGACGCAAGAGACCCAGTACTTC; cdr3_aa: CAIGGSATQETQYF
j_call: TRBJ2-1; clone_size: once; v_call: TRBV7-3; d_call: TRBD2; cdr3_nt: TGTGCCAGCAGCCCAAGCCCTAGCGGGGGGGCCAATGAGCAGTTCTTC; cdr3_aa: CASSPSPSGGANEQFF
j_call: TRBJ1-4; clone_size: NA; v_call: TRBV5-1; d_call: NA; cdr3_nt: TGCGCCAGCAGCTTGGAGCATTTCTTTAATGAAAAACTGTTTTTT; cdr3_aa: CASSLEHFFNEKLFF
j_call: TRBJ2-2; clone_size: NA; v_call: TRBV28; d_call: TRBD2; cdr3_nt: TGTGCCAGCAGTTTATCTAGCGGGAGCCCCGGGGAGCTGTTTTTT; cdr3_aa: CASSLSSGSPGELFF
j_call: TRBJ1-5; clone_size: NA; v_call: TRBV2; d_call: NA; cdr3_nt: TGTGCCAGCAGCCCCCCGGGGGGGAGACAGCCCCAGCATTTT; cdr3_aa: CASSPPGGRQPQHF
j_call: TRBJ1-2; clone_size: NA; v_call: TRBV28; d_call: TRBD1; cdr3_nt: TGTGCCAGCAGCCCTGACAGGGTCTATGGCTACACCTTC; cdr3_aa: CASSPDRVYGYTF
j_call: TRBJ2-1; clone_size: NA; v_call: TRBV30; d_call: TRBD1; cdr3_nt: TGTGCCTGGAACCCTGAGGCGACAGGGAACAATGAGCAGTTCTTC; cdr3_aa: CAWNPEATGNNEQFF
j_call: TRBJ2-2; clone_size: NA; v_call: TRBV19; d_call: TRBD2; cdr3_nt: TGTGCCAGTAGGGCGGGAGACTTTTACACCGGGGAGCTGTTTTTT; cdr3_aa: CASRAGDFYTGELFF
j_call: TRBJ2-3; clone_size: NA; v_call: TRBV27; d_call: NA; cdr3_nt: TGTGCCAGCAGACGGACAGATACGCAGTATTTT; cdr3_aa: CASRRTDTQYF
j_call: TRBJ2-7; clone_size: NA; v_call: TRBV6-5; d_call: TRBD2; cdr3_nt: TGTGCCAGCTTGGGGACTAGCGGGAGTGATGAGCAGTACTTC; cdr3_aa: CASLGTSGSDEQYF
j_call: TRBJ2-6; clone_size: NA; v_call: TRBV3-1/TRBV3-2; d_call: TRBD1; cdr3_nt: TGTGCCAGCAGCAGCAGGGGGCTCAGCTCTGGGGCCAACGTCCTGACTTTC; cdr3_aa: CASSSRGLSSGANVLTF
j_call: TRBJ2-1; clone_size: NA; v_call: TRBV27; d_call: TRBD2; cdr3_nt: TGTGCCAGCAGTGTGATCGGGACTAGCGGGAGGGCTGAGCAGTTCTTC; cdr3_aa: CASSVIGTSGRAEQFF
j_call: TRBJ1-1; clone_size: NA; v_call: TRBV6-4; d_call: NA; cdr3_nt: TGTGCCATCGGCCGGGGTGAAGCTTTCTTT; cdr3_aa: CAIGRGEAFF
j_call: TRBJ2-3; clone_size: NA; v_call: TRBV15; d_call: NA; cdr3_nt: TGTGCCACCAGCACGGACAGCTCTAGCACAGATACGCAGTATTTT; cdr3_aa: CATSTDSSSTDTQYF
j_call: TRBJ2-7; clone_size: NA; v_call: TRBV15; d_call: NA; cdr3_nt: TGTGCCACCAGCAGAGGCCTACTTTACGAGCAGTACTTC; cdr3_aa: CATSRGLLYEQYF
j_call: TRBJ2-7; clone_size: NA; v_call: TRBV20-1; d_call: TRBD1; cdr3_nt: TGCAGTGCTAGTGACCGGGACAGGGGCTCCTACGAGCAGTACTTC; cdr3_aa: CSASDRDRGSYEQYF
j_call: TRBJ2-1; clone_size: once; v_call: TRBV9; d_call: NA; cdr3_nt: TGTGCCAGCACCTTCGGTAGCTACAATGAGCAGTTCTTC; cdr3_aa: CASTFGSYNEQFF
j_call: TRBJ1-5; clone_size: NA; v_call: TRBV7-2; d_call: NA; cdr3_nt: TGTGCCAGCAGCTTGAGGGAGAAAGATCCCCAGCATTTT; cdr3_aa: CASSLREKDPQHF
j_call: TRBJ1-6; clone_size: NA; v_call: TRBV7-2; d_call: TRBD1; cdr3_nt: TGTGCCAGCAGCTTAGCCCTTTCAGGGGGATCACCCCTCCACTTT; cdr3_aa: CASSLALSGGSPLHF
j_call: TRBJ2-3; clone_size: NA; v_call: TRBV29-1; d_call: NA; cdr3_nt: TGCAGCGTTGAAAAGGACTCGGATACGCAGTATTTT; cdr3_aa: CSVEKDSDTQYF
j_call: TRBJ1-1; clone_size: NA; v_call: TRBV11-3; d_call: NA; cdr3_nt: TGTGCCAGCAGCGGCGGGACCGCCACTGAAGCTTTCTTT; cdr3_aa: CASSGGTATEAFF
j_call: TRBJ2-3; clone_size: once; v_call: TRBV30; d_call: TRBD1; cdr3_nt: TGTGCCTGGGAGGGACAGGGCTATACGCAGTATTTT; cdr3_aa: CAWEGQGYTQYF
j_call: TRBJ2-7; clone_size: NA; v_call: TRBV15; d_call: NA; cdr3_nt: TGTGCCACCAGCAGAGCTCTGACGGCAGCGGGCTACGAGCAGTACTTC; cdr3_aa: CATSRALTAAGYEQYF
j_call: TRBJ2-7; clone_size: NA; v_call: TRBV9; d_call: TRBD2; cdr3_nt: TGTGCCAGCAGCGTAGGAGCCCAGCGGGGGCCTTACGAGCAGTACTTC; cdr3_aa: CASSVGAQRGPYEQYF
j_call: TRBJ1-6; clone_size: NA; v_call: TRBV27; d_call: TRBD1; cdr3_nt: TGTGCCAGCAGTACGCGGACAGGGGGCCTCTATAATTCACCCCTCCACTTT; cdr3_aa: CASSTRTGGLYNSPLHF
j_call: TRBJ2-1; clone_size: once; v_call: TRBV5-1; d_call: TRBD2; cdr3_nt: TGCGCCAGCAGCTTGGTGGGACTAGTTCACAATGAGCAGTTCTTC; cdr3_aa: CASSLVGLVHNEQFF
j_call: TRBJ2-7; clone_size: NA; v_call: TRBV11-3; d_call: TRBD2; cdr3_nt: TGTGCCAGCAGCTTGACGGGGGGATCGTACGAGCAGTACTTC; cdr3_aa: CASSLTGGSYEQYF
j_call: TRBJ2-3; clone_size: NA; v_call: TRBV13; d_call: TRBD2; cdr3_nt: TGTGCCAGCAGCCCCAGGGCTAGCGGGGAGACTAGCACAGATACGCAGTATTTT; cdr3_aa: CASSPRASGETSTDTQYF
j_call: TRBJ1-1; clone_size: NA; v_call: TRBV11-3; d_call: NA; cdr3_nt: TGTGCCAGCAGCCCCGGGCCGACAGCCCATGAAGCTTTCTTT; cdr3_aa: CASSPGPTAHEAFF
j_call: TRBJ1-2; clone_size: once; v_call: TRBV4-1; d_call: NA; cdr3_nt: TGCGCCAGCAGCCAACTGCTAAATCGACAGACTGGTAACTATGGCTACACCTTC; cdr3_aa: CASSQLLNRQTGNYGYTF